Included here is one T cell receptor (beta chain) sequence, with context. This sample was taken from a study of cytomegalovirus exposure and HLA in healthy donors. Sequencing was performed with immunoSEQ multiplex PCR; in TCRdb, only in-frame clones are kept and a portion is missing. The sample lists about 360,000 clones, about nine tenths seen once, with 0.83% in the top ten. This CDR3 region has 15 residues. J lost 6 bases, V lost 4 bases, and 8 bases had no gene match. CDR1 and CDR2 (germline): MGHRA, YSYEKL. This chain joins TRBV4-1 and TRBJ1-2; 10 bases line up with TRBD1. The sample taken for sequencing was PBMCs. The sequence came from a woman aged 18-30 years in good health and CMV-seronegative. The CDR3 bases are TGCGCCAGCAGCCGTCCGGGACAGGGGACAAATGGCTACACCTTC. Translated: CASSRPGQGTNGYTF.